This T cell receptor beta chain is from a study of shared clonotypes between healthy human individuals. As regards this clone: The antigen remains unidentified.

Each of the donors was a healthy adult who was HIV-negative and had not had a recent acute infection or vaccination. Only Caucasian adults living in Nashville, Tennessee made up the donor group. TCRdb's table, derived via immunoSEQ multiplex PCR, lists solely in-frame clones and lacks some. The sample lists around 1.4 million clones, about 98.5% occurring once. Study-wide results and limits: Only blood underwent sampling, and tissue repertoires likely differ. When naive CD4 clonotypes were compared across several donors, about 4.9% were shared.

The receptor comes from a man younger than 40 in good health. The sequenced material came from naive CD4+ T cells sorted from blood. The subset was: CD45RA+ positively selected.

The CDR3 sequence: CASSLAPGTSGRTNTGELFF. CDR3 DNA: TGTGCCAGCAGCTTAGCCCCCGGGACTAGCGGGAGAACGAACACCGGGGAGCTGTTTTTT. The chain carries TRBV7-6 and TRBJ2-2; 14 bases are a match to TRBD2. This CDR3 is 20 amino acids long. Germline loops: CDR1 SGHVS, CDR2 FNYEAQ. V lost 0 bases, J lost 0 bases, and 6 bases stayed unmatched.